These T cell receptor beta chains were read from a single sample in a study of blood T cell repertoires in COVID-19. This table comes from immunoSEQ multiplex PCR, and its TCRdb copy is limited to in-frame clones, with some not included. This table has over 140,000 clones, more than 60% appearing once. Material for sequencing was peripheral blood. The origin of the receptors is a woman aged 45 to 65 with active or convalescent COVID-19. Each CDR3 is given with its conserved first and last residue. D genes are given only for firm matches. Only part of the rows carry a size: once, few, many, or a class if the clone is expanded.

clone size	J gene	V gene	D gene	CDR3 protein	CDR3 DNA
-	TRBJ2-3	TRBV2	-	CASSVDQAGGTDTQYF	TGTGCCAGCAGTGTAGATCAGGCGGGTGGGACAGATACGCAGTATTTT
few	TRBJ1-2	TRBV7-9	-	CASSLGSDDGYTF	TGTGCCAGCAGCTTAGGGTCAGATGATGGCTACACCTTC
-	TRBJ2-2	TRBV7-2	TRBD2	CASRRTSGGAGELFF	TGTGCCAGCAGACGGACTAGCGGGGGGGCCGGGGAGCTGTTTTTT
-	TRBJ2-3	TRBV5-5	-	CASSLGQFSTDTQYF	TGTGCCAGCAGCTTGGGGCAATTTAGCACAGATACGCAGTATTTT
-	TRBJ1-2	TRBV18	-	CASSPNRRYSNYGYTF	TGTGCCAGCTCACCAAATAGGAGGTATTCTAACTATGGCTACACCTTC
once	TRBJ1-6	TRBV27	TRBD1	CASRFTGDNSPLHF	TGTGCCAGCAGATTCACAGGGGATAATTCACCCCTCCACTTT
-	TRBJ2-1	TRBV9	TRBD1	CASSKGQGASYNEQFF	TGTGCCAGCAGCAAAGGACAGGGGGCAAGCTACAATGAGCAGTTCTTC
-	TRBJ2-2	TRBV12-5	TRBD1	CASGLGGQGAAGELFF	TGTGCTAGTGGTTTGGGGGGACAGGGGGCAGCCGGGGAGCTGTTTTTT
-	TRBJ2-7	TRBV19	TRBD2	CASSRGLAGYSYEQYF	TGTGCCAGTAGTAGGGGACTAGCGGGGTACTCCTACGAGCAGTACTTC
-	TRBJ2-2	TRBV12-3/TRBV12-4	-	CASSADTGELFF	TGTGCCAGCAGTGCGGACACCGGGGAGCTGTTTTTT
-	TRBJ2-2	TRBV24-1	TRBD2	CATSDLSPSTSGRSVTGELFF	TGTGCCACCAGTGATTTATCCCCCTCGACTAGCGGGAGGTCAGTCACCGGGGAGCTGTTTTTT
-	TRBJ2-1	TRBV29-1	TRBD2	CSSTSGGAGEQFF	TGCAGCTCCACTAGCGGGGGGGCCGGTGAGCAGTTCTTC
-	TRBJ1-1	TRBV25-1	-	CASSEYEDTEAFF	TGTGCCAGCAGTGAATATGAGGACACTGAAGCTTTCTTT
-	TRBJ1-6	TRBV7-2	-	CASSPRGGDSPLHF	TGTGCCAGCAGCCCCCGGGGAGGGGATTCACCCCTCCACTTT
-	TRBJ2-1	TRBV5-1	TRBD2	CASSLRAAGGMSEQFF	TGCGCCAGCAGCTTGAGGGCGGCGGGGGGTATGAGTGAGCAGTTCTTC
-	TRBJ2-7	TRBV5-6	-	CASSLQGGPYEQYF	TGTGCCAGCAGCTTACAGGGTGGTCCCTACGAGCAGTACTTC
few	TRBJ1-1	TRBV5-1	TRBD1	CASSLGQVGTEAFF	TGCGCCAGCAGCCTGGGACAGGTCGGAACTGAAGCTTTCTTT
-	TRBJ2-5	TRBV5-1	-	CASSLRGQQETQYF	TGCGCCAGCAGCTTAAGAGGACAGCAAGAGACCCAGTACTTC
-	TRBJ2-3	TRBV7-2	-	CASSLDGASTDTQYF	TGTGCCAGCAGCTTAGATGGGGCGAGCACAGATACGCAGTATTTT
few	TRBJ2-1	TRBV9	TRBD2	CASSPLAGGPSEQFF	TGTGCCAGCAGCCCCCTCGCGGGAGGGCCTTCTGAGCAGTTCTTC
-	TRBJ1-5	TRBV4-2	-	CASSQDGQGSNQPQHF	TGTGCCAGCAGCCAAGATGGCCAGGGGAGCAATCAGCCCCAGCATTTT
-	TRBJ2-1	TRBV19	TRBD2	CASSIPQGGYNEQFF	TGTGCCAGTAGTATCCCCCAGGGAGGGTACAATGAGCAGTTCTTC
-	TRBJ1-5	TRBV5-6	TRBD1	CASSFGQVSNQPQHF	TGTGCCAGCAGCTTCGGACAGGTCAGCAATCAGCCCCAGCATTTT
-	TRBJ2-3	TRBV11-3	TRBD1	CASSLGQGDTQYF	TGTGCCAGCAGCTTAGGACAGGGGGATACGCAGTATTTT
-	TRBJ2-5	TRBV9	TRBD2	CASSGKTSPLETQYF	TGTGCCAGCAGCGGCAAGACTAGCCCCCTAGAGACCCAGTACTTC
-	TRBJ2-3	TRBV28	TRBD1	CASNLPGQSKGF	TGTGCCAGCAACTTACCGGGACAGTCGAAAGGTTTT
-	TRBJ1-1	TRBV5-1	-	CASSLTPTIEAFF	TGCGCCAGCAGCTTGACACCGACAATCGAAGCTTTCTTT
-	TRBJ2-2	TRBV6-2/TRBV6-3	TRBD2	CASSYVAGGPTGELFF	TGTGCCAGCAGTTATGTAGCGGGAGGGCCCACCGGGGAGCTGTTTTTT
once	TRBJ1-3	TRBV3-1/TRBV3-2	-	CASSLTGRSGNTIYF	TGTGCCAGCAGCCTGACCGGAAGGAGTGGAAACACCATATATTTT
-	TRBJ1-1	TRBV18	-	CASSPLGGGTEAFF	TGTGCCAGCTCACCACTGGGAGGGGGCACTGAAGCTTTCTTT
-	TRBJ2-4	TRBV7-3	TRBD1	CASSLPAGTDRGKNIQYF	TGTGCCAGCAGCTTACCCGCCGGGACAGACAGGGGCAAAAACATTCAGTACTTC
few	TRBJ1-2	TRBV25-1	-	CASSESPGYYGYTF	TGTGCCAGCAGTGAATCCCCAGGCTACTATGGCTACACCTTC
-	TRBJ2-1	TRBV3-1/TRBV3-2	-	CASSQDGGVKPGYRDRVTNEQFF	TGTGCCAGCAGCCAAGACGGGGGGGTAAAACCCGGTTACCGGGACAGGGTCACGAATGAGCAGTTCTTC
-	TRBJ1-2	TRBV6-2/TRBV6-3	TRBD1	CASSRQGFGYTF	TGTGCCAGCAGTCGACAGGGGTTTGGCTACACCTTC
-	TRBJ1-5	TRBV12-3/TRBV12-4	-	CASRRVNQPQHF	TGTGCCAGCAGGAGAGTCAATCAGCCCCAGCATTTT
-	TRBJ2-1	TRBV5-1	-	CASSLITSSYNEQFF	TGCGCCAGCAGCTTGATTACTAGCTCCTACAATGAGCAGTTCTTC
few	TRBJ1-4	TRBV5-8	-	CASSSRLGQGGNEKLFF	TGTGCCAGCAGCTCGAGGTTGGGCCAGGGAGGGAATGAAAAACTGTTTTTT
-	TRBJ1-2	TRBV28	TRBD1	CASSSEGQGYGYTF	TGTGCCAGCAGTTCCGAGGGACAGGGTTATGGCTACACCTTC
few	TRBJ2-2	TRBV9	TRBD1	CASSVTGQGGTGELFF	TGTGCCAGCAGCGTAACGGGACAGGGGGGCACCGGGGAGCTGTTTTTT
once	TRBJ2-1	TRBV15	TRBD2	CATSRGTSGGYNEQFF	TGTGCCACCAGCAGGGGGACTAGCGGGGGTTACAATGAGCAGTTCTTC
-	TRBJ1-5	TRBV10-3	-	CAISEVQGYQPQHF	TGTGCCATCAGTGAGGTTCAGGGGTATCAGCCCCAGCATTTT
-	TRBJ2-3	TRBV6-5	-	CASSLTGPGTDTQYF	TGTGCCAGCAGCCTGACAGGACCTGGCACAGATACGCAGTATTTT
-	TRBJ2-6	TRBV4-2	-	CASSQDLGPRDSGANVLTF	TGTGCCAGCAGCCAAGATCTGGGGCCCCGCGACTCTGGGGCCAACGTCCTGACTTTC
-	TRBJ1-3	TRBV15	-	CATSRGQLGGNTIYF	TGTGCCACCAGCAGAGGACAGTTGGGTGGAAACACCATATATTTT
-	TRBJ2-5	TRBV29-1	TRBD2	CSVAGGIGQETQYF	TGCAGCGTTGCGGGGGGGATAGGGCAAGAGACCCAGTACTTC
-	TRBJ1-1	TRBV29-1	TRBD1	CSAPGQGVNAEAFF	TGCAGCGCCCCCGGACAGGGAGTTAATGCTGAAGCTTTCTTT
once	TRBJ1-6	TRBV28	-	CASSRSGDSNSPLHF	TGTGCCAGCAGCCGATCGGGAGACTCGAATTCACCCCTCCACTTT
-	TRBJ2-7	TRBV7-2	-	CASSLATGLAYEQYF	TGTGCCAGCAGCTTAGCTACAGGGCTCGCCTACGAGCAGTACTTC
-	TRBJ1-2	TRBV11-2	TRBD1	CASSIRDSYGYTF	TGTGCCAGCAGCATCCGGGACAGTTATGGCTACACCTTC
-	TRBJ2-7	TRBV4-2	-	CASSQERSIEFYEQYF	TGTGCCAGCAGCCAAGAGAGAAGTATTGAGTTTTACGAGCAGTACTTC
-	TRBJ2-5	TRBV28	-	CASSLRQGGVQETQYF	TGTGCCAGCAGTTTGAGGCAGGGTGGGGTCCAAGAGACCCAGTACTTC
once	TRBJ1-2	TRBV6-6	TRBD1	CASSSWDRTNYGYTF	TGTGCCAGCAGTTCTTGGGACAGGACTAACTATGGCTACACCTTC
-	TRBJ2-3	TRBV7-2	TRBD1	CASSLDRGSTDTQYF	TGTGCCAGCAGCTTAGACAGGGGGAGCACAGATACGCAGTATTTT
-	TRBJ1-1	TRBV7-9	-	CASSFSSNTEAFF	TGTGCCAGCAGCTTTTCGTCGAACACTGAAGCTTTCTTT
-	TRBJ1-5	TRBV4-2	-	CASNGGEGQPQHF	TGTGCCAGCAACGGAGGGGAGGGACAGCCCCAGCATTTT
-	TRBJ2-1	TRBV18	TRBD2	CASSPRTSDYNEQFF	TGTGCCAGCTCCCCGCGGACTAGCGACTACAATGAGCAGTTCTTC
once	TRBJ2-7	TRBV25-1	TRBD1	CASSEQGGGSYEQYF	TGTGCCAGCAGTGAACAAGGGGGCGGGTCCTACGAGCAGTACTTC
-	TRBJ1-5	TRBV6-6	TRBD1	CASSDRGIQPQHF	TGTGCCAGCAGCGACAGGGGTATCCAGCCCCAGCATTTT
-	TRBJ2-7	TRBV5-1	TRBD2	CASSLDGRAQYEQYF	TGCGCCAGCAGCTTGGACGGGAGGGCCCAATACGAGCAGTACTTC